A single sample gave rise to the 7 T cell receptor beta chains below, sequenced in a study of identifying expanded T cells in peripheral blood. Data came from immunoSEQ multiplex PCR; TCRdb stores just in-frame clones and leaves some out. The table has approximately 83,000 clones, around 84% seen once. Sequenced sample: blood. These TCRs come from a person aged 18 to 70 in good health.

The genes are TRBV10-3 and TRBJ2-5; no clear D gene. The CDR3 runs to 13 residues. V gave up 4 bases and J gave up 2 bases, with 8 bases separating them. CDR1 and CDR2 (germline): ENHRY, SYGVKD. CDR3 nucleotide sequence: TGTGCCATCAGTGCTCTAGAACAAGAGACCCAGTACTTC. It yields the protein CAISALEQETQYF.

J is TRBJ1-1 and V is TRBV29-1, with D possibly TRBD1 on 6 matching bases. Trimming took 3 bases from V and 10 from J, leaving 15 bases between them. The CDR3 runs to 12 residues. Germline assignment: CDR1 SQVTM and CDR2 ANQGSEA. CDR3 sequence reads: CSVDPRGEGAFF. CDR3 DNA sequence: TGCAGCGTTGACCCAAGGGGGGAGGGAGCTTTCTTT.

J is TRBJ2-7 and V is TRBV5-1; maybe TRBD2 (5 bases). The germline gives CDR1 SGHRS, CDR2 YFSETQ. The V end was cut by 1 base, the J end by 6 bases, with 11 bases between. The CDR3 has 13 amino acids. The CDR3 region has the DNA TGCGCCAGCAGCTTGTCTGGCGAGGGCGAGCAGTACTTC. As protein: CASSLSGEGEQYF.

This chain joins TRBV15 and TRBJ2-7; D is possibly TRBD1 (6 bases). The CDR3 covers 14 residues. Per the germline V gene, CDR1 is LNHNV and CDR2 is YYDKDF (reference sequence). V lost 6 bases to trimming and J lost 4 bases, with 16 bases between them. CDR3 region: CATSTGGGGYEQYF. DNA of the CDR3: TGTGCCACCAGTACTGGGGGCGGAGGATACGAGCAGTACTTC.

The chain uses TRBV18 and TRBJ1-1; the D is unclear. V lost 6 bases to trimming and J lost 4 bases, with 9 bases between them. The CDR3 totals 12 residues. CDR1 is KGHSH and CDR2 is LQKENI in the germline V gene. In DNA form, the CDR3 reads TGTGCCAGCTCCCCCTGGCCCACTGAAGCTTTCTTT. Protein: CASSPWPTEAFF. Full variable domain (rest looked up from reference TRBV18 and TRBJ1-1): NAGVMQNPRHLVRRRGQEARLRCSPMKGHSHVYWYRQLPEEGLKFMVYLQKENIIDESGMPKERFSAEFPKEGPSILRIQQVVRGDSAAYFCASSPWPTEAFFGQGTRLTVV.

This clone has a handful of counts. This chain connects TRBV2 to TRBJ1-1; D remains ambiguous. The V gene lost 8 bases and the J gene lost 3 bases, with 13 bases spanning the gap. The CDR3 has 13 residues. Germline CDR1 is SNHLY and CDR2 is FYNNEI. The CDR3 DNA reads TGTGCCAGCGGGAAGGGTAGGGACACTGAAGCTTTCTTT. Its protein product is CASGKGRDTEAFF. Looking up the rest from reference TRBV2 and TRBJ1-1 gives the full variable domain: EPEVTQTPSHQVTQMGQEVILRCVPISNHLYFYWYRQILGQKVEFLVSFYNNEISEKSEIFDDQFSVERPDGSNFTLKIRSTKLEDSAMYFCASGKGRDTEAFFGQGTRLTVV.

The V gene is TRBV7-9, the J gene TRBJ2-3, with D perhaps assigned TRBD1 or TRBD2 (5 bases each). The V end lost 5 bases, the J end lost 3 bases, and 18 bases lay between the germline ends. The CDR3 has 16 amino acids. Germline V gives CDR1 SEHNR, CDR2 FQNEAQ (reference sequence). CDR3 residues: CASSPRDGSWTDTQYF. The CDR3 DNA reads TGTGCCAGCAGCCCCCGGGACGGCTCTTGGACAGATACGCAGTATTTT. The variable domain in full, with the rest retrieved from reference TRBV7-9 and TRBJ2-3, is DTGVSQNPRHKITKRGQNVTFRCDPISEHNRLYWYRQTLGQGPEFLTYFQNEAQLEKSRLLSDRFSAERPKGSFSTLEIQRTEQGDSAMYLCASSPRDGSWTDTQYFGPGTRLTVL.